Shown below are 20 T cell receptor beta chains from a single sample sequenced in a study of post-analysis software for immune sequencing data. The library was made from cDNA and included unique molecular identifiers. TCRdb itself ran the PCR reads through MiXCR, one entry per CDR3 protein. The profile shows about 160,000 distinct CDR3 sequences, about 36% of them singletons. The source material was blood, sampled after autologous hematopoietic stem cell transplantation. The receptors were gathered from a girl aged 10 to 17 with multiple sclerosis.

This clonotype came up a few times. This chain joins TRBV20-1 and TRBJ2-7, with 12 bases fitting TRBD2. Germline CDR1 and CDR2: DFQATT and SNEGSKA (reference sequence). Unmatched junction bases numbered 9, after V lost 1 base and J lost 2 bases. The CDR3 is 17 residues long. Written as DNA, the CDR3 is TGCAGTGCTAGAGCCTCGGGACTAGCGGGTCTTACCTACGAGCAGTACTTC. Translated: CSARASGLAGLTYEQYF.

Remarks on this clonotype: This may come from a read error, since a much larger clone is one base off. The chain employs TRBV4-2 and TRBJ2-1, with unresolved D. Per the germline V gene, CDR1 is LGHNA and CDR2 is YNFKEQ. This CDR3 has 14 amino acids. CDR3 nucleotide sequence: TGTGCCAGCGGCCAAGATGCAAGTTACAATGAGCAGTTCTTC. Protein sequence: CASGQDASYNEQFF.

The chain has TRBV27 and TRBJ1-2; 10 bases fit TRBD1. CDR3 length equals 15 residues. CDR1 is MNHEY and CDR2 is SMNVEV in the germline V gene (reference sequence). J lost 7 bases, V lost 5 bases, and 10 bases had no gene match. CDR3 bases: TGTGCCAGCAGTAGACAGGGGGCTGGTCTTGGTGGCTACACCTTC. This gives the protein CASSRQGAGLGGYTF.

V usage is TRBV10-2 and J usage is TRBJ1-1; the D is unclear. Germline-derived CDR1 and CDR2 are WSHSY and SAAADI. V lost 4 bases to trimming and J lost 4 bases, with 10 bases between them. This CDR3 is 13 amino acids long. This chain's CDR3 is CASSAAGSTEAFF. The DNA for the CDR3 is TGCGCCAGCAGTGCCGCGGGGAGCACTGAAGCTTTCTTT.

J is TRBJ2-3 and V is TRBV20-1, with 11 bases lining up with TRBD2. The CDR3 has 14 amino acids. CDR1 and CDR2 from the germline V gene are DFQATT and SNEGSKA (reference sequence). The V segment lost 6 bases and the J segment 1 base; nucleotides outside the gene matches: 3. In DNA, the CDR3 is TGCAGTGCCTTGACTAGCGGGGGCACAGATACGCAGTATTTT. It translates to CSALTSGGTDTQYF.

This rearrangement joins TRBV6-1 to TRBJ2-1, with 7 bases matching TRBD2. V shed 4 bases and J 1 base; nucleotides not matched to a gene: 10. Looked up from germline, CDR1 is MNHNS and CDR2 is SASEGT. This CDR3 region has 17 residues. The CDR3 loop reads CASSGLSGISSYNEQFF. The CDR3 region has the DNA TGTGCCAGCAGTGGCTTGAGCGGGATCAGTTCCTACAATGAGCAGTTCTTC.

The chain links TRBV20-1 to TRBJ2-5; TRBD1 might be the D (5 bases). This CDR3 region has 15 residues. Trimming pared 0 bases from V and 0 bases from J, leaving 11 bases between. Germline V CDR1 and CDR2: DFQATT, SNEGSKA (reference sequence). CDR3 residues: CSARETAKHQETQYF. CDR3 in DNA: TGCAGTGCTAGAGAGACAGCCAAACACCAAGAGACCCAGTACTTC.

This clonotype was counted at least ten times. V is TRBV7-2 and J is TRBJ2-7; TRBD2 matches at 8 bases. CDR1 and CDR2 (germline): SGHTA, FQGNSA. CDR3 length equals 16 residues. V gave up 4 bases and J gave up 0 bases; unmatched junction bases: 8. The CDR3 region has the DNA TGTGCCAGCAGCTCCGGGGCGGGAGGTAGCTCCTACGAGCAGTACTTC. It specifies CASSSGAGGSSYEQYF.

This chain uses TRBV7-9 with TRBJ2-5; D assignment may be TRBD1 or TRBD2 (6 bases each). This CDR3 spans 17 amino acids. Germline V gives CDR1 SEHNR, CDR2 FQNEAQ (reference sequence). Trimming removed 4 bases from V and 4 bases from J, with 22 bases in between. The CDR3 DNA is TGTGCCAGCAGCTCTACTGAACCTCCAAAGGGGGGAGAGACCCAGTACTTC. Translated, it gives CASSSTEPPKGGETQYF.

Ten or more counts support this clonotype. CDR3 DNA sequence: TGTGCCAGCAGCCAATCCCCCCGCCTCCTACAGGGGGCGAGTCAGCCCCAGCATTTT. Its protein product is CASSQSPRLLQGASQPQHF. The chain joins TRBV3-1 to TRBJ1-5, with TRBD1 matching 9 bases. This CDR3 has 19 amino acids. From germline, CDR1 is LGHDT and CDR2 YNNKEL (reference sequence). The V gene end was trimmed by 2 bases and the J gene end by 6 bases; junction bases not matched to a gene: 17.

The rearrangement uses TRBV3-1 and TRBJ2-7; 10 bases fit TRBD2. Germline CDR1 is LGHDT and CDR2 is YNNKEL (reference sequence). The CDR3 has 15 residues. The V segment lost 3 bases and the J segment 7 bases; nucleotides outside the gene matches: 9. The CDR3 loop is CASSQTGLAINEQYF. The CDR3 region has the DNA TGTGCCAGCAGCCAGACGGGACTAGCGATCAATGAGCAGTACTTC.

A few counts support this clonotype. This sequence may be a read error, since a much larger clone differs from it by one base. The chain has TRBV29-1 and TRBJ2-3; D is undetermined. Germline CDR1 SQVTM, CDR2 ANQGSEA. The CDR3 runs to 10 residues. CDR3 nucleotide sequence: TGCGGCGTTGGTACAACTACGCAGTATTTT. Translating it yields CGVGTTTQYF.

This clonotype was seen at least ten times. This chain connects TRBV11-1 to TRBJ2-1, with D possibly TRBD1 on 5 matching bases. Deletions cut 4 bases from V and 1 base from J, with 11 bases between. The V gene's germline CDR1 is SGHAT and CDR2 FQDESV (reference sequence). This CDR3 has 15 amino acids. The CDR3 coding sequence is TGTGCCAGCAGCTCCCTCCCAGGGTCCTACAATGAGCAGTTCTTC. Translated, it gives CASSSLPGSYNEQFF.

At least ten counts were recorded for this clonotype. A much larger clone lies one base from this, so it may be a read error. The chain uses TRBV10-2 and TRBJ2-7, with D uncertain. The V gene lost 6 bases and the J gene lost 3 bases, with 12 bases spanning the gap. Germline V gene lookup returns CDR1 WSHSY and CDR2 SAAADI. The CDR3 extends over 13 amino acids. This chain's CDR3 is CASRETPRYEQYF. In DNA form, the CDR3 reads TGCGCCAGCAGGGAAACCCCTCGCTACGAGCAGTACTTC.

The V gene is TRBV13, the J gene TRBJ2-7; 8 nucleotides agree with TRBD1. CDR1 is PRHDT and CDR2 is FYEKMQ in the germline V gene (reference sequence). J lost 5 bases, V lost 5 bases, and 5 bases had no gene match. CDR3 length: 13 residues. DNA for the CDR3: TGTGCCAGCAGCCCTAGGACAGGGAACGAGCAGTACTTC. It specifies CASSPRTGNEQYF.

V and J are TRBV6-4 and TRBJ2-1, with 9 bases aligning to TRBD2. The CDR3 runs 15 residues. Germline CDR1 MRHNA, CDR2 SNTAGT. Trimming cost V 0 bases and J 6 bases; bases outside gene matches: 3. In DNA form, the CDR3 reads TGTGCCAGCAGTGACTCTAGCGGGAGTATCAATGAGCAGTTCTTC. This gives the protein CASSDSSGSINEQFF.

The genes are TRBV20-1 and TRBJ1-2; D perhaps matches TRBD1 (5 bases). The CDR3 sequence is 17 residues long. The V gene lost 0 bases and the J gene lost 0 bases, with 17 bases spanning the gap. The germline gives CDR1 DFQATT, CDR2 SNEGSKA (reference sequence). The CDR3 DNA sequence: TGCAGTGCTAGAGATTTGGGGGGAGAGGTTCCTAACTATGGCTACACCTTC. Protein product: CSARDLGGEVPNYGYTF.

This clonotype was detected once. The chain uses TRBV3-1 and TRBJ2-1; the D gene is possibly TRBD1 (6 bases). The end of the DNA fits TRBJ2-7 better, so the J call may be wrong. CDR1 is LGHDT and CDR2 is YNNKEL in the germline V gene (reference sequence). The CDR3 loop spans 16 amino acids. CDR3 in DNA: TGTGCCAGCAGGAGTACAGGGTTCCACTCCTACAATGAGCAGTACTTC. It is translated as CASRSTGFHSYNEQYF.

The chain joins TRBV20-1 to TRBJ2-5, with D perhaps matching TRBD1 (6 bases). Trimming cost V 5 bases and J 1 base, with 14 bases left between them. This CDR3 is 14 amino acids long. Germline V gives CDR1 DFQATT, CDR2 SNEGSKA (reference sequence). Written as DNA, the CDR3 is TGCAGTGCTGCCCAGACAGGACCCCAAGAGACCCAGTACTTC. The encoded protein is CSAAQTGPQETQYF.

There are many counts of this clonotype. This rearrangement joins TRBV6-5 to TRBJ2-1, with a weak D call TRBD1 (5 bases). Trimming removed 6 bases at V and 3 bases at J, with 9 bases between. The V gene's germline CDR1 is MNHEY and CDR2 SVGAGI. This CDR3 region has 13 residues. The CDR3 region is CASRGVVYNEQFF. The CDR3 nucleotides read TGTGCCAGCAGAGGGGTTGTCTACAATGAGCAGTTCTTC.